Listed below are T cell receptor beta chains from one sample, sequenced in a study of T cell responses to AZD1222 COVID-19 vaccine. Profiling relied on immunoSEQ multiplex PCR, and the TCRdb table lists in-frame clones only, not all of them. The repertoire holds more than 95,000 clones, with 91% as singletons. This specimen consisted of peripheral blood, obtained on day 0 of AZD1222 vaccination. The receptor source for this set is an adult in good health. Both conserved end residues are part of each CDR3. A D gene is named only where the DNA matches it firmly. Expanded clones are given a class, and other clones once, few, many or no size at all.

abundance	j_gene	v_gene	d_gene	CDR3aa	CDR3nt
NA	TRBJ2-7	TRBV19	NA	CASSLSGPYEQYF	TGTGCCAGTAGTCTGTCTGGGCCCTACGAGCAGTACTTC
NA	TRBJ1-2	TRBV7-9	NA	CASSFGDGVNYGYTF	TGTGCCAGCAGCTTCGGTGATGGAGTTAACTATGGCTACACCTTC
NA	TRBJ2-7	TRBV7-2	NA	CASSSSLRVPPYEQYF	TGTGCCAGCAGCTCCTCCCTTCGGGTCCCCCCCTACGAGCAGTACTTC
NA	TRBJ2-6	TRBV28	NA	CASREGGTGANVLTF	TGTGCCAGCAGGGAAGGGGGAACTGGGGCCAACGTCCTGACTTTC
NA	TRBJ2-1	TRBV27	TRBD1	CASSLSGTGKNEQFF	TGTGCCAGCAGTTTATCCGGGACAGGGAAGAATGAGCAGTTCTTC
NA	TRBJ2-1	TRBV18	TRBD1	CASSQRGQRNEQFF	TGTGCCAGCTCACAGAGGGGGCAGAGGAATGAGCAGTTCTTC
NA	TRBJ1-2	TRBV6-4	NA	CASSPTGQYGYTF	TGTGCCAGCAGTCCTACCGGACAGTATGGCTACACCTTC
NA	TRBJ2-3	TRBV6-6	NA	CASSLIVGDTQYF	TGTGCCAGCAGTTTAATAGTTGGAGATACGCAGTATTTT
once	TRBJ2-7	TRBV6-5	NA	CASTPAGLAYEQYF	TGTGCCAGCACCCCGGCGGGCCTGGCCTACGAGCAGTACTTC
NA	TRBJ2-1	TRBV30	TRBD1	CAWSIFYGQGADNEQFF	TGTGCCTGGAGTATCTTCTACGGACAGGGGGCTGACAATGAGCAGTTCTTC
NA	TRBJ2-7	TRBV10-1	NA	CASSEAGPQGQYF	TGCGCCAGCAGTGAGGCAGGCCCTCAGGGGCAGTACTTC
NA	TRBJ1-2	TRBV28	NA	CASSASQGSYGYTF	TGTGCCAGCAGTGCTTCACAGGGATCCTATGGCTACACCTTC
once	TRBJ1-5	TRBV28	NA	CASSLYPGFDQPQHF	TGTGCCAGCAGTTTATATCCAGGGTTCGATCAGCCCCAGCATTTT
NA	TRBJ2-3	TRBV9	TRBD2	CASSVAPSGFDTDTQYF	TGTGCCAGCAGCGTAGCTCCTAGCGGATTCGACACAGATACGCAGTATTTT
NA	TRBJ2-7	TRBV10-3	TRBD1	CAISTGTGPSYEQYF	TGTGCCATCAGTACCGGGACAGGGCCTTCCTACGAGCAGTACTTC
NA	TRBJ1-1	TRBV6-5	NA	CASSTDRITEAFF	TGTGCCAGCAGCACCGACCGGATTACTGAAGCTTTCTTT
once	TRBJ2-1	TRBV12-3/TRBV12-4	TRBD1	CASSPLGQGVQFF	TGTGCCAGCAGCCCACTGGGACAGGGGGTACAGTTCTTC
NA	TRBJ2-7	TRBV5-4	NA	CASSLEVTAIGEQYF	TGTGCCAGCAGCTTAGAAGTCACTGCCATTGGAGAGCAGTACTTC
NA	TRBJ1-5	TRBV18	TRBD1	CASSPRRGQGNQPQHF	TGTGCCAGCTCACCTCGAAGGGGACAGGGCAATCAGCCCCAGCATTTT
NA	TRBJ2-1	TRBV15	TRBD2	CATRPSGRVYNEQFF	TGTGCCACCAGACCTAGCGGGAGGGTCTACAATGAGCAGTTCTTC
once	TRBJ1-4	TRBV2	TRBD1	CASSVQGAGEKLFF	TGTGCCAGCAGTGTACAGGGGGCTGGTGAAAAACTGTTTTTT
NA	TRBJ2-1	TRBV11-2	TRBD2	CASSLVRGTYNEQFF	TGTGCCAGCAGCTTAGTGCGGGGGACCTACAATGAGCAGTTCTTC
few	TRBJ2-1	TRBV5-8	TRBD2	CASSYRAGSYNEQFF	TGTGCCAGCAGCTACCGAGCGGGAAGCTACAATGAGCAGTTCTTC
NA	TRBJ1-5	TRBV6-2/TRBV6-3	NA	CASSPIRVDQPQHF	TGTGCCAGCAGCCCCATAAGGGTGGATCAGCCCCAGCATTTT
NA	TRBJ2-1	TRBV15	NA	CATSRDKAYNEQFF	TGTGCCACCAGCAGAGATAAGGCGTACAATGAGCAGTTCTTC
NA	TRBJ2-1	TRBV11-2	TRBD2	CASSPSGSVYNEQFF	TGTGCCAGCTCCCCTAGCGGGAGTGTTTACAATGAGCAGTTCTTC
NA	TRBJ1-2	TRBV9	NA	CASSVDGLGYTF	TGTGCCAGCAGCGTTGACGGTCTCGGCTACACCTTC
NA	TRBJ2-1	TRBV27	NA	CASRAYGEQFF	TGTGCCAGCAGGGCGTATGGTGAGCAGTTCTTC
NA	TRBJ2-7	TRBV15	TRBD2	CATSRAGGRAYEQYF	TGTGCCACCAGCCGCGCGGGGGGTCGAGCCTACGAGCAGTACTTC
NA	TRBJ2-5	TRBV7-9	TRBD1	CASSLTGTQETQYF	TGTGCCAGCAGCCTGACAGGGACCCAAGAGACCCAGTACTTC
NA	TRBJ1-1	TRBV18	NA	CASSPGVRVGTEAFF	TGTGCCAGCTCCCCCGGTGTCAGGGTTGGCACTGAAGCTTTCTTT
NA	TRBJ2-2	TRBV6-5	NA	CASSRNRVTGELFF	TGTGCCAGCAGCCGTAACAGGGTTACCGGGGAGCTGTTTTTT
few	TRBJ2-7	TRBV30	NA	CAWKGARYEQYF	TGTGCCTGGAAGGGAGCCCGCTACGAGCAGTACTTC
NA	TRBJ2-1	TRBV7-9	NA	CASSLGTAGYNEQFF	TGTGCCAGCAGCTTAGGGACAGCGGGCTACAATGAGCAGTTCTTC
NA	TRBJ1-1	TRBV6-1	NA	CASSDRGTLNTEAFF	TGTGCCAGCAGTGATCGGGGGACACTGAACACTGAAGCTTTCTTT
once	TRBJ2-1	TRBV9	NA	CASSVDWAAYNEQFF	TGTGCCAGCAGCGTAGACTGGGCCGCTTACAATGAGCAGTTCTTC
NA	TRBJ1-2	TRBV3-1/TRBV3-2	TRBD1	CASSQEATGDYGYTF	TGTGCCAGCAGCCAAGAGGCGACAGGGGACTATGGCTACACCTTC
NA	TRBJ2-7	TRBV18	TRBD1	CASTTSGTGRNEQYF	TGTGCCAGCACTACCAGTGGGACAGGGAGAAACGAGCAGTACTTC
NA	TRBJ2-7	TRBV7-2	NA	CASSFQGGGSYEQYF	TGTGCCAGCAGCTTTCAAGGGGGGGGTTCCTACGAGCAGTACTTC
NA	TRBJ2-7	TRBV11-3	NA	CASSLGPLGTYEQYF	TGTGCCAGCAGCTTAGGCCCACTAGGAACCTACGAGCAGTACTTC
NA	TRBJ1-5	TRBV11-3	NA	CASSSGTMVQVHSNQPQHF	TGTGCCAGCAGCAGCGGGACTATGGTACAGGTTCATAGCAATCAGCCCCAGCATTTT
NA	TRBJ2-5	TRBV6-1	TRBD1	CASSERGDRTAETQYF	TGTGCCAGCAGTGAAAGGGGGGACAGGACGGCGGAGACCCAGTACTTC
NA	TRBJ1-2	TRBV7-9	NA	CASNRPPYGYTF	TGTGCCAGCAACCGTCCCCCCTATGGCTACACCTTC
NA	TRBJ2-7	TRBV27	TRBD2	CASSLSQGGSSYEQYF	TGTGCCAGCAGTTTATCTCAGGGCGGGAGCTCCTACGAGCAGTACTTC
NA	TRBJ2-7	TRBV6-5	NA	CASSIRGDAPNEQYF	TGTGCCAGCAGTATACGAGGGGACGCCCCGAACGAGCAGTACTTC
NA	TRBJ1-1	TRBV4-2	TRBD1	CASSQESTGGNTEAFF	TGTGCCAGCAGCCAAGAATCTACAGGGGGGAACACTGAAGCTTTCTTT
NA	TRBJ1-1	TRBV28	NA	CASSLPEGMSTEAFF	TGTGCCAGCAGTTTGCCGGAGGGGATGAGCACTGAAGCTTTCTTT
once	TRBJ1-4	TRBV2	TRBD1	CASRDLDRGWEKLFF	TGTGCCAGCAGAGACCTGGACAGGGGCTGGGAAAAACTGTTTTTT
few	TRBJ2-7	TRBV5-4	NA	CASQAWGGYEQYF	TGTGCCAGCCAGGCGTGGGGCGGCTACGAGCAGTACTTC
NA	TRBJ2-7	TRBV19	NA	CASSIGGLYEQYF	TGTGCCAGTAGTATAGGGGGCCTGTACGAGCAGTACTTC
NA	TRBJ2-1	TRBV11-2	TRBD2	CASNFAPGTINEQFF	TGTGCCAGCAACTTTGCCCCCGGGACTATCAATGAGCAGTTCTTC
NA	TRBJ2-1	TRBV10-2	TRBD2	CASRTTSGYNEQFF	TGCGCCAGCAGAACAACTAGCGGTTACAATGAGCAGTTCTTC
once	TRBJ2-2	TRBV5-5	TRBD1	CASSSTGGANTGELFF	TGTGCCAGCAGCTCGACAGGGGGCGCGAACACCGGGGAGCTGTTTTTT
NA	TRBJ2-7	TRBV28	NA	CASSLEGPSYEQYF	TGTGCCAGCAGTTTAGAGGGTCCCTCCTACGAGCAGTACTTC
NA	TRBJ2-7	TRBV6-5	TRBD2	CASRGTSGYEQYF	TGTGCCAGCAGGGGGACTAGCGGCTACGAGCAGTACTTC
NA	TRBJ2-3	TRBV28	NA	CASSHPDGAPDTQYF	TGTGCCAGCAGCCATCCGGATGGGGCCCCGGATACGCAGTATTTT
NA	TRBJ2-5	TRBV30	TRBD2	CAWSPSGRETQYF	TGTGCCTGGAGTCCTAGCGGGAGGGAGACCCAGTACTTC
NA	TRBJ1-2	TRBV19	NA	CASSIFGEYGYTF	TGTGCCAGTAGTATCTTTGGGGAATATGGCTACACCTTC
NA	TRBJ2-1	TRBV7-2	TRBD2	CASSLGSGRGSAEQFF	TGTGCCAGCAGCTTAGGTAGCGGGAGGGGATCCGCTGAGCAGTTCTTC
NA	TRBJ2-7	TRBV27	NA	CASSLRGTDDEQYF	TGTGCCAGCAGTTTAAGAGGCACCGACGACGAGCAGTACTTC